This is a list of T cell receptor beta chains from one sample in a study of T cells in localized non-small cell lung cancer. Here immunoSEQ multiplex PCR was the method, and the copy in TCRdb shows in-frame clones only, minus some. The sample shows 40,000 to 50,000 clones, around 83% of them seen only once. The specimen comprised peripheral blood, sampled before any cancer treatment. The source is a woman aged 18 to 55 with stage III lung adenocarcinoma. The CDR3 runs from the conserved cysteine through the conserved F or W. D genes are given only for firm matches. The listing skips clone size in some rows; elsewhere it reads once, few, many or a size class.

D gene | J gene | V gene | clone size | CDR3 DNA | CDR3 protein
. | TRBJ2-5 | TRBV30 | . | TGTGCCTGGAGTGTAGGACCCTTGGCCCAGTACTTC | CAWSVGPLAQYF
TRBD1 | TRBJ1-2 | TRBV5-6 | once | TGTGCCACCACACAGGGGGCGAAGTACTATGGCTACACCTTC | CATTQGAKYYGYTF
. | TRBJ1-6 | TRBV30 | . | TGTGCCTGGAGCCCGGACAGAGATTCACCCCTCCACTTT | CAWSPDRDSPLHF
. | TRBJ2-7 | TRBV6-6 | . | TGTGCCAGCAGTTACTCGGACTCGAACTACGAGCAGTACTTC | CASSYSDSNYEQYF
. | TRBJ1-5 | TRBV7-9 | once | TGTGCCAGCAGCCCCCCCGGGGCTGGTCAGCCCCAGCATTTT | CASSPPGAGQPQHF
. | TRBJ1-4 | TRBV18 | . | TGTGCCAGCTCACCATTCGGGGAGGAAAAACTGTTTTTT | CASSPFGEEKLFF
TRBD1 | TRBJ1-1 | TRBV19 | . | TGTGCCAGTAGTATCCGCCTAGGGACAGTAGAAGCTTTCTTT | CASSIRLGTVEAFF
TRBD1 | TRBJ2-2 | TRBV18 | . | TGTGCCAGCTCACGGGGACAGCGAACCGGGGAGCTGTTTTTT | CASSRGQRTGELFF
. | TRBJ1-1 | TRBV19 | . | TGTGCCAGTAGTATGAGGCCGGGTACTGAAGCTTTCTTT | CASSMRPGTEAFF
TRBD1 | TRBJ2-2 | TRBV5-1 | . | TGCGCCAGCAGCCCCGACAGGGGTCCCGGGGAGCTGTTTTTT | CASSPDRGPGELFF
TRBD1 | TRBJ1-1 | TRBV7-2 | . | TGTGCCAGCAGCCCGACAGGGTGGGGCACTGAAGCTTTCTTT | CASSPTGWGTEAFF
. | TRBJ1-1 | TRBV7-8 | . | TGTGCCAGCAGCCGGCGGGGGGCTATTGAAGCTTTCTTT | CASSRRGAIEAFF
. | TRBJ1-5 | TRBV6-4 | few | TGTGCCAGCAGTGACTCGTACCGGGACCGCAATCAGCCCCAGCATTTT | CASSDSYRDRNQPQHF
. | TRBJ2-7 | TRBV5-5 | . | TGTGCCAGCAGCTTGGAACAGATCGGTACCTACGAGCAGTACTTC | CASSLEQIGTYEQYF
TRBD1 | TRBJ2-3 | TRBV7-3 | . | TGTGCCAGCAGCTTGGGGACAGGGAGGTCAGATACGCAGTATTTT | CASSLGTGRSDTQYF
. | TRBJ2-7 | TRBV11-2 | . | TGTGCCAGCAGCTTAGAACGGCTAGCCACCTACGAGCAGTACTTC | CASSLERLATYEQYF
. | TRBJ1-1 | TRBV30 | . | TGTGCCTGGAGATCAAATGCGAACACTGAAGCTTTCTTT | CAWRSNANTEAFF
. | TRBJ1-3 | TRBV18 | . | TGTGCCAGCTCACCAGAGGGGCAGGGGAGCTCTGGAAACACCATATATTTT | CASSPEGQGSSGNTIYF
. | TRBJ1-5 | TRBV7-9 | . | TGTGCCAGCAGCTTGGCGACTAGAAATCAGCCCCAGCATTTT | CASSLATRNQPQHF
TRBD1 | TRBJ1-1 | TRBV7-8 | . | TGTGCCAGCAGCTCGAGACAGGGGCTGACTGAAGCTTTCTTT | CASSSRQGLTEAFF
TRBD1 | TRBJ2-2 | TRBV5-1 | . | TGCGCCAGCAGCATCCGGGACAGCCCCACCGGGGAGCTGTTTTTT | CASSIRDSPTGELFF
. | TRBJ1-4 | TRBV30 | . | TGTGCCTGGAGTGCTGGGGTACCCCGGGAAAAACTGTTTTTT | CAWSAGVPREKLFF
TRBD1 | TRBJ2-7 | TRBV7-6 | . | TGTGCCAGCAGCCCCAATCGACAGGGGGCGGGCGAGCAGTACTTC | CASSPNRQGAGEQYF
. | TRBJ1-5 | TRBV30 | . | TGTGCCTGGAGTGAGGAGGGGAATCAGCCCCAGCATTTT | CAWSEEGNQPQHF
TRBD1 | TRBJ1-2 | TRBV6-5 | . | TGTGCCAGCAGCCGCGACAGGGGTGTGAAAAATGGCTACACCTTC | CASSRDRGVKNGYTF
. | TRBJ1-1 | TRBV9 | . | TGTGCCAGCAGCGTAGACGGTGTGAACACTGAAGCTTTCTTT | CASSVDGVNTEAFF
TRBD1 | TRBJ2-3 | TRBV30 | . | TGTGCCGGGGACAGGGGGCATTGGACAGATACGCAGTATTTT | CAGDRGHWTDTQYF
TRBD2 | TRBJ2-3 | TRBV30 | once | TGTGCCTGGAGTGCCGGTGGAGGGCGGGGGGTGCCAGATACGCAGTATTTT | CAWSAGGGRGVPDTQYF
. | TRBJ2-1 | TRBV27 | . | TGTGCCAGCAGTTTGAGTGTTTCGTATGAGCAGTTCTTC | CASSLSVSYEQFF
. | TRBJ1-3 | TRBV2 | . | TGTGCCAGCAGACGACGGAGCGGGGGCGCAGGAAACACCATATATTTT | CASRRRSGGAGNTIYF
. | TRBJ1-2 | TRBV4-1 | . | TGCGCCAGCAGCCGATCAAGGCGGGAGGAGCCAGGGGGCTACACCTTC | CASSRSRREEPGGYTF
. | TRBJ1-2 | TRBV15 | . | TGTGCCACCAGCAGAGATTCCGGATGGACGGAGGGCTACACCTTC | CATSRDSGWTEGYTF
. | TRBJ2-7 | TRBV5-5 | . | TGTGCCAGCAGCTCTAAGCCGGACTACGAGCAGTACTTC | CASSSKPDYEQYF
TRBD1 | TRBJ2-2 | TRBV19 | . | TGTGCCAGTGTCGATTTAGGGGGCCCGGCCGGGGAGCTGTTTTTT | CASVDLGGPAGELFF
. | TRBJ1-2 | TRBV6-1 | . | TGTGCCAGCAGTGAGGAGTGGGGAGACTATGGCTACACCTTC | CASSEEWGDYGYTF
TRBD2 | TRBJ2-3 | TRBV7-9 | . | TGTGCCAGCGCCAGACTAGCGGGCGGCACAGATACGCAGTATTTT | CASARLAGGTDTQYF
. | TRBJ1-5 | TRBV5-6 | . | TGTGCCAGCAGCTGGGGGGGGGCGAGCAATCAGCCCCAGCATTTT | CASSWGGASNQPQHF